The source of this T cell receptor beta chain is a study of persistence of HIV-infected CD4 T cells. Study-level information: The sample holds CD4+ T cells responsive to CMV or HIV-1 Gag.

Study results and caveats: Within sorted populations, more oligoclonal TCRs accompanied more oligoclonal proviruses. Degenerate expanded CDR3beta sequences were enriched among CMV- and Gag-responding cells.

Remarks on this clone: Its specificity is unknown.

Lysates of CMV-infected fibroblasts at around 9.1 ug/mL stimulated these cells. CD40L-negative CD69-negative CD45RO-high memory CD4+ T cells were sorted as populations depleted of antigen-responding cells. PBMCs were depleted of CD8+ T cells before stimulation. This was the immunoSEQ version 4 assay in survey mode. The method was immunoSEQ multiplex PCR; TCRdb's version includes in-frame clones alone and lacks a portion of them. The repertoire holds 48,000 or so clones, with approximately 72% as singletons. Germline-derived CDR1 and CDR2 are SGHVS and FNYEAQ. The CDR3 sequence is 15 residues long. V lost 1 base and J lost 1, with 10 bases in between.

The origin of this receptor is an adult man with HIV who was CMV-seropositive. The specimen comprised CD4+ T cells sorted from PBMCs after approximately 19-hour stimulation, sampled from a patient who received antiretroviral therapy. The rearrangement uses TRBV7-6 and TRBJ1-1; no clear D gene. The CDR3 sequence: CASSLVNTENTEAFF. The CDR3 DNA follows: TGTGCCAGCAGCTTAGTTAACACCGAGAACACTGAAGCTTTCTTT.